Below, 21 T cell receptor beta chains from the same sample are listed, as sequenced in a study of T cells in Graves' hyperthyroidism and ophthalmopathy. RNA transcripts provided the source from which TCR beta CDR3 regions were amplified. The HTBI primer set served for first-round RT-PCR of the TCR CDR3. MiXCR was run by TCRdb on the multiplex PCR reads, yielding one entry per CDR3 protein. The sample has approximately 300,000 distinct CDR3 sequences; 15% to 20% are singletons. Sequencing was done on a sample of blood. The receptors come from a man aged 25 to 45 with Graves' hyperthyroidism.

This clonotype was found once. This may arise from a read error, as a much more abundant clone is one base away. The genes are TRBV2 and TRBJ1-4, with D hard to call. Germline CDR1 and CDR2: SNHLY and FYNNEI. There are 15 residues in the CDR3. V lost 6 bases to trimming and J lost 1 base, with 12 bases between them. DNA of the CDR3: TGTGCCAGCAGGGCGGGGTCTGTAACTAATGAAAAACTGTTTTTT. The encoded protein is CASRAGSVTNEKLFF. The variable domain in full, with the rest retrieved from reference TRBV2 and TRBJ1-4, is EPEVTQTPSHQVTQMGQEVILRCVPISNHLYFYWYRQILGQKVEFLVSFYNNEISEKSEIFDDQFSVERPDGSNFTLKIRSTKLEDSAMYFCASRAGSVTNEKLFFGSGTQLSVL.

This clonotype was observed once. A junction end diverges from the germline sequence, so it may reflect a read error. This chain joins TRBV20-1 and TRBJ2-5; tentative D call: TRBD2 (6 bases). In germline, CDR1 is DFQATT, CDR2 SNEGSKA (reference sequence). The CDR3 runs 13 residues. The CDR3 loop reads CSAEGLLQETPYF. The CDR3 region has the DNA TGCAGTGCTGAGGGACTTCTGCAAGAGACCCCGTACTTC.

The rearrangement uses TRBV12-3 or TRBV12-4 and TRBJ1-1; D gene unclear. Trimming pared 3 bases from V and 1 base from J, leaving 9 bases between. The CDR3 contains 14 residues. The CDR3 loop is CASSLTGKNTEAFF. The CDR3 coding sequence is TGTGCCAGCAGTTTGACGGGAAAGAACACTGAAGCTTTCTTT.

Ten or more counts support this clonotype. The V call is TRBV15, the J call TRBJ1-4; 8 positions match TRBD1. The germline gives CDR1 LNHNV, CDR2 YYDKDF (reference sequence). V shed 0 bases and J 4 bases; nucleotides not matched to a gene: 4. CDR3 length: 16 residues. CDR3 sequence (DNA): TGTGCCACCAGCAGAGAGTCCGGACAGGGTAATGAAAAACTGTTTTTT. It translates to CATSRESGQGNEKLFF.

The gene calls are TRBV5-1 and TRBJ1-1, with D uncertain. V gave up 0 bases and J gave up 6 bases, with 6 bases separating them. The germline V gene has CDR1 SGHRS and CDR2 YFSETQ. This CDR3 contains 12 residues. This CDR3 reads CASSLAVPEAFF. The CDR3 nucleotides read TGCGCCAGCAGCTTGGCCGTACCTGAAGCTTTCTTT.

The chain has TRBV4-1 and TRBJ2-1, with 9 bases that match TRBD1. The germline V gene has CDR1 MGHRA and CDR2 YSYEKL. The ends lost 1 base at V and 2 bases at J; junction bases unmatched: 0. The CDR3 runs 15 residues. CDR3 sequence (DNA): TGCGCCAGCAGCCAAGGACAGGGGGCCTACAATGAGCAGTTCTTC. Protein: CASSQGQGAYNEQFF.

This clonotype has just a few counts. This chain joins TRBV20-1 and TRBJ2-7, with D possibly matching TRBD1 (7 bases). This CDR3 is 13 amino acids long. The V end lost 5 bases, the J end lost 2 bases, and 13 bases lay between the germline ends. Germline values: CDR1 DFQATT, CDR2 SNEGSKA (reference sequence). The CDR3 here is CSACGTDPYEQYF. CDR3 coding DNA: TGCAGTGCTTGCGGGACAGACCCCTACGAGCAGTACTTC.

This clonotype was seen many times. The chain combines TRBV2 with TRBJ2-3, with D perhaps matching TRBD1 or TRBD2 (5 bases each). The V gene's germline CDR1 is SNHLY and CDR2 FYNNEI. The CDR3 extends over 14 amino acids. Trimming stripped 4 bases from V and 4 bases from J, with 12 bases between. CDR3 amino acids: CASSAGTPPDTQYF. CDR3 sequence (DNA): TGTGCCAGCAGTGCCGGGACCCCGCCAGATACGCAGTATTTT.

The CDR3 here is CASLNPGQGRSYGYTF. CDR3 bases: TGTGCCAGTTTAAACCCTGGACAGGGGAGGAGCTATGGCTACACCTTC. The V call is TRBV19, the J call TRBJ1-2; the match to TRBD1 covers 9 bases. CDR1 is LNHDA and CDR2 is SQIVND in the germline V gene (reference sequence). CDR3 size: 16 residues. Trimming at V came to 8 bases and at J to 4 bases, leaving 14 bases not matched to a gene.

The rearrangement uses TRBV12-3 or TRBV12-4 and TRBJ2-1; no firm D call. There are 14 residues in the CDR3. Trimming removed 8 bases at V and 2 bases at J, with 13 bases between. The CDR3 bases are TGTGCCAGCCTTCCCTCGAGCACCTACAATGAGCAGTTCTTC. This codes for CASLPSSTYNEQFF.

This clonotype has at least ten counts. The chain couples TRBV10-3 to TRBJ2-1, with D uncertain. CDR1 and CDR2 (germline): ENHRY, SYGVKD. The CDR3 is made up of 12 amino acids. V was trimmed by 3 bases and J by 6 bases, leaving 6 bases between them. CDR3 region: CAISEQLNEQFF. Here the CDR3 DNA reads TGTGCCATCAGTGAACAGCTCAATGAGCAGTTCTTC.

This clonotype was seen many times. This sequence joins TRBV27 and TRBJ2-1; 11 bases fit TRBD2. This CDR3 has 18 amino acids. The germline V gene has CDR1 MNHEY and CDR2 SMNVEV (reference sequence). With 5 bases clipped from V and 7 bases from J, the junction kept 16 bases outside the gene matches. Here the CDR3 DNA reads TGTGCCAGCAGTACCTCATCGCAACTAGCGGGAGAAAGAAATGAGCAGTTCTTC. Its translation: CASSTSSQLAGERNEQFF.

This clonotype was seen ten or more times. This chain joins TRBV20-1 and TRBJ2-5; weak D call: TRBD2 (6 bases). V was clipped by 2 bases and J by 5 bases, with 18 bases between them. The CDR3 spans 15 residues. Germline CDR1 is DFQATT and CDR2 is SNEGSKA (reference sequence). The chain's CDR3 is CSARMSTGVGETQYF. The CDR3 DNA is TGCAGTGCTAGAATGTCTACGGGGGTGGGGGAGACCCAGTACTTC.

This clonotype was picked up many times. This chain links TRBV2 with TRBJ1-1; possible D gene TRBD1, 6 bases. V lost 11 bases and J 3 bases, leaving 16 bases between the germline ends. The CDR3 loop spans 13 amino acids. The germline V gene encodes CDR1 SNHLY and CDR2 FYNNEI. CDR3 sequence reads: CASNREFDTEAFF. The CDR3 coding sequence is TGTGCCTCCAACAGGGAGTTCGACACTGAAGCTTTCTTT.

CDR3 protein: CSASGTGGWETYEQYF. For the CDR3, the DNA is TGCAGTGCTAGTGGGACAGGGGGCTGGGAGACCTACGAGCAGTACTTC. The V gene is TRBV20-1, the J gene TRBJ2-7; 12 nucleotides match TRBD1. The CDR3 is 16 residues long. The germline V gene encodes CDR1 DFQATT and CDR2 SNEGSKA (reference sequence). Trimming removed 3 bases from V and 2 bases from J; junction bases left unmatched: 8.

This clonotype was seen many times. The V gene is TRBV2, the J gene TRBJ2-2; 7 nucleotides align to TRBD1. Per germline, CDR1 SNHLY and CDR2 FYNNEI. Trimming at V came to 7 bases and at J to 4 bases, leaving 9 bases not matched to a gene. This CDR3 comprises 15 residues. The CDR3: CASNRQSGGTGELFF. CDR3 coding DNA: TGTGCCAGCAATCGGCAGTCAGGGGGCACCGGGGAGCTGTTTTTT.

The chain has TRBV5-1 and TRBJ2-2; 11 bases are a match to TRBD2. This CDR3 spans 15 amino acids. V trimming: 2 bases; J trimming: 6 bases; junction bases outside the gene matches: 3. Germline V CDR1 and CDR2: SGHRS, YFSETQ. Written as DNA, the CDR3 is TGCGCCAGCAGCTTTTCACTAGCGGGGGCCGGGGAGCTGTTTTTT. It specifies CASSFSLAGAGELFF.

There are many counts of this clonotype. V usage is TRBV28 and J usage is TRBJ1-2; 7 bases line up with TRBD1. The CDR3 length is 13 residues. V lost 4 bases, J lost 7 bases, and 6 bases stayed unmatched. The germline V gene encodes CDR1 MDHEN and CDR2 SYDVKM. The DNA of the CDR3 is TGTGCCAGCAGTTCGGGACAGATGTTTGGCTACACCTTC. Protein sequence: CASSSGQMFGYTF.

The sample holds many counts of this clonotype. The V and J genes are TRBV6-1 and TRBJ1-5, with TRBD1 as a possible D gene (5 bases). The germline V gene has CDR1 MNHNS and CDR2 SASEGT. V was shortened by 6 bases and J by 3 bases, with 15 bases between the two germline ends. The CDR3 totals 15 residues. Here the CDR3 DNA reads TGTGCCAGCAGCCCTGGGCCAGGGTTCAATCAGCCCCAGCATTTT. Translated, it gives CASSPGPGFNQPQHF.

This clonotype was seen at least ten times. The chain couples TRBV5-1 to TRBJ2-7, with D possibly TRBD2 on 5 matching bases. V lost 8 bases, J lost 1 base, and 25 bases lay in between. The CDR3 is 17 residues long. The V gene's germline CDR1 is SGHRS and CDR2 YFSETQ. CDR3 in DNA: TGCGCCAGGACCATTACGAAGGACTCCTACCCTTCCTACGAGCAGTACTTC. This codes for CARTITKDSYPSYEQYF.

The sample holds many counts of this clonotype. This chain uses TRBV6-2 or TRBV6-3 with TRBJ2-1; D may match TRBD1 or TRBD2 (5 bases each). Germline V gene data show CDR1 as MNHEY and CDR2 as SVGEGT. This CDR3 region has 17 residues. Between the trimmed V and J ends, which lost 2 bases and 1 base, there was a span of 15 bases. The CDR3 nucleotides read TGTGCCAGCAGTTACGTTCGGGGCTTTCCTTCCTACAATGAGCAGTTCTTC. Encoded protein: CASSYVRGFPSYNEQFF.